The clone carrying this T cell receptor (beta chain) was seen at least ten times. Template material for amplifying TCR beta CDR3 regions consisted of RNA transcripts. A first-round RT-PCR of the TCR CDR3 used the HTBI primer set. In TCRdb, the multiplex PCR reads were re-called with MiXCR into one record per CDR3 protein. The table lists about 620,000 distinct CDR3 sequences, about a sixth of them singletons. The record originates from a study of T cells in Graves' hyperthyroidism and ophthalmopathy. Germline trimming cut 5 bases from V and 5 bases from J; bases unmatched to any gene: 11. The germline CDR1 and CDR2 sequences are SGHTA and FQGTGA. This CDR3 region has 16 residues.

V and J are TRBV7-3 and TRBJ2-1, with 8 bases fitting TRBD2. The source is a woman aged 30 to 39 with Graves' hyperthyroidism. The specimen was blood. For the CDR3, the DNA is TGTGCCAGCAGCCTCACCCCGGGACTAGTAAACAATGAGCAGTTCTTC. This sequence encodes CASSLTPGLVNNEQFF. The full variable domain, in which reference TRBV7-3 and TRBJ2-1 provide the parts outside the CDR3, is GAGVSQTPSNKVTEKGKYVELRCDPISGHTALYWYRQSLGQGPEFLIYFQGTGAADDSGLPNDRFFAVRPEGSVSTLKIQRTERGDSAVYLCASSLTPGLVNNEQFFGPGTRLTVL.